The following is a T cell receptor (beta chain) sequence with its context. The record originates from a study of cytomegalovirus exposure and HLA in healthy donors. This CDR3 has 14 amino acids. CDR1 and CDR2 from the germline V gene are MNHEY and SVGAGI. V lost 7 bases to trimming and J lost 0 bases, with 10 bases between them. PCR amplification relied on 60 Vbeta primers (plus 13 Jbeta primers). Only in-frame clones appear in the TCRdb table, and some are missing; sequencing was by immunoSEQ multiplex PCR. The sample holds about 110,000 clones, approximately 86% seen once. The sequenced sample consisted of PBMCs. This chain joins TRBV6-5 and TRBJ1-5; D remains ambiguous. This receptor was identified in a man in his forties or fifties in good health and CMV-seronegative. DNA of the CDR3: TGTGCCAGCACTTCAGGCACTAGCAATCAGCCCCAGCATTTT. It codes for CASTSGTSNQPQHF.